Each of the 17 T cell receptor beta chains below was sequenced from the same sample in a study of technical replicates of blood from a few donors. Profiled with immunoSEQ multiplex PCR; TCRdb holds only in-frame clones, not every one. The repertoire has roughly 100,000 clones, 95% to 97% of them found once; the top ten carry 0.36%. The sample comprised T cells isolated from PBMCs. The receptor source for this set is a human donor in good health.

CDR3 loop: CASSPSGEETQYF. In DNA form, the CDR3 reads TGTGCCAGCTCACCATCGGGGGAAGAGACCCAGTACTTC. The V gene is TRBV18, the J gene TRBJ2-5; possibly TRBD2 for D (6 bases). CDR1 KGHSH and CDR2 LQKENI come from the germline V gene. This CDR3 is 13 amino acids long. V lost 2 bases and J lost 3, with 7 bases in between.

V and J are TRBV27 and TRBJ2-7; the match to TRBD1 covers 7 bases. CDR1 and CDR2 from the germline V gene are MNHEY and SMNVEV (reference sequence). J was trimmed by 5 bases and V by 1 base; bases with no gene match: 2. There are 13 residues in the CDR3. CDR3 sequence reads: CASSLWQGDEQYF. The CDR3, as DNA: TGTGCCAGCAGTTTATGGCAGGGGGACGAGCAGTACTTC.

V and J are TRBV5-1 and TRBJ2-3, with 10 bases that match TRBD1. V gave up 3 bases and J gave up 4 bases; unmatched junction bases: 11. Germline values: CDR1 SGHRS, CDR2 YFSETQ. This CDR3 comprises 17 residues. CDR3 nucleotides: TGCGCCAGCAGCTACCAATCTTCCGGGACAGGGGCAGATACGCAGTATTTT. It is translated as CASSYQSSGTGADTQYF.

This chain uses TRBV18 with TRBJ2-5; 9 nucleotides align to TRBD1. Looked up from germline, CDR1 is KGHSH and CDR2 is LQKENI. With V trimmed by 6 bases and J by 5 bases, 7 bases remained unmatched. This CDR3 is built from 14 residues. The CDR3: CASSPGQGWETQYF. The DNA of the CDR3 is TGTGCCAGCTCCCCAGGACAGGGGTGGGAGACCCAGTACTTC.

The chain is built from TRBV30 and TRBJ1-5, with D possibly matching TRBD1 (6 bases). The V gene's germline CDR1 is GTSNPN and CDR2 SVGIG (reference sequence). The CDR3 is 13 amino acids. V was pared by 3 bases and J by 4 bases, with 10 bases between. CDR3 in amino acids: CAWSPQGNQPQHF. CDR3 in DNA: TGTGCCTGGAGCCCACAGGGAAATCAGCCCCAGCATTTT. Full variable domain (remainder filled in from reference TRBV30 and TRBJ1-5): SQTIHQWPATLVQPVGSPLSLECTVEGTSNPNLYWYRQAAGRGLQLLFYSVGIGQISSEVPQNLSASRPQDRQFILSSKKLLLSDSGFYLCAWSPQGNQPQHFGDGTRLSIL.

The rearrangement links TRBV11-3 to TRBJ1-1; TRBD1 might be the D (5 bases). This CDR3 spans 13 amino acids. The V and J ends lost 2 bases and 8 bases respectively, with 12 bases between them. Germline V gene sequence: CDR1 SGHNT, CDR2 YENEEA. In DNA, the CDR3 is TGTGCCAGCAGCTTAAGGGGAGGCGCGGAAGCTTTCTTT. Protein sequence: CASSLRGGAEAFF.

CDR3: CASSHTGTVYEQYF. DNA of the CDR3: TGTGCCAGCAGCCATACCGGGACAGTATACGAGCAGTACTTC. J is TRBJ2-7 and V is TRBV4-2; 7 bases are shared with TRBD1. The CDR3 totals 14 residues. The V gene's germline CDR1 is LGHNA and CDR2 YNFKEQ. The V gene end was trimmed by 3 bases and the J gene end by 4 bases; junction bases not matched to a gene: 6.

This clone was recorded once. The chain links TRBV5-1 to TRBJ2-6; 9 bases are a match to TRBD1. The germline V gene encodes CDR1 SGHRS and CDR2 YFSETQ. This CDR3 comprises 17 residues. Unmatched junction bases numbered 5, after V lost 0 bases and J lost 4 bases. The CDR3 sequence is CASSLAQGAGGANVLTF. The CDR3 nucleotides read TGCGCCAGCAGCTTGGCACAGGGGGCAGGAGGGGCCAACGTCCTGACTTTC.

The chain couples TRBV7-9 to TRBJ2-5; 9 bases map to TRBD1. The CDR3 extends over 16 amino acids. The germline V gene has CDR1 SEHNR and CDR2 FQNEAQ (reference sequence). V trimming: 0 bases; J trimming: 0 bases; junction bases outside the gene matches: 2. This CDR3 is CASSLATGGYQETQYF. The CDR3 DNA follows: TGTGCCAGCAGCTTAGCGACAGGGGGGTACCAAGAGACCCAGTACTTC.

In the case of this clone: Without the conserved terminal phenylalanine or tryptophan, this CDR3 likely stems from a read error. The limits of the CDR3 on the DNA are not certain, so only TCRdb's listed CDR3 is given. This chain uses TRBV7-9 with TRBJ1-1. 11 amino acids form the CDR3, both terminal residues included. Germline CDR1 SEHNR, CDR2 FQNEAQ (reference sequence). CDR3 region: CASHRPRRVLV.

This clone was seen more than once but under ten times. J is TRBJ1-1 and V is TRBV2; D ambiguous. This CDR3 has 10 amino acids. V was pared by 3 bases and J by 10 bases, with 6 bases between. Germline CDR1 SNHLY, CDR2 FYNNEI. In nucleotides, the CDR3 is TGTGCCAGCAGTGACGAGGGAGCTTTCTTT. Protein product: CASSDEGAFF.

This chain joins TRBV9 and TRBJ1-1; D ambiguous. The V end lost 3 bases, the J end lost 3 bases, and 15 bases lay between the germline ends. The length of the CDR3 is 15 residues. The germline V gene encodes CDR1 SGDLS and CDR2 YYNGEE. The CDR3 is CASSATAGRDTEAFF. CDR3 nucleotide sequence: TGTGCCAGCAGCGCCACCGCCGGGAGGGACACTGAAGCTTTCTTT. The full variable domain, its missing parts supplied by reference TRBV9 and TRBJ1-1, is DSGVTQTPKHLITATGQRVTLRCSPRSGDLSVYWYQQSLDQGLQFLIQYYNGEERAKGNILERFSAQQFPDLHSELNLSSLELGDSALYFCASSATAGRDTEAFFGQGTRLTVV.

This sequence joins TRBV14 and TRBJ2-3, with 8 bases aligning to TRBD2. Per the germline V gene, CDR1 is SGHDN and CDR2 is FVKESK. Germline trimming cut 0 bases from V and 6 bases from J; bases unmatched to any gene: 8. The CDR3 has 16 residues. The CDR3 sequence is CASSQDSSGSHDTQYF. CDR3 coding DNA: TGTGCCAGCAGCCAAGATTCCAGCGGGAGTCACGATACGCAGTATTTT.

J is TRBJ1-1 and V is TRBV28; D is unresolved. The germline V gene encodes CDR1 MDHEN and CDR2 SYDVKM. The V end was cut by 10 bases, the J end by 1 base, with 19 bases between. The CDR3 extends over 15 amino acids. The CDR3 DNA reads TGTGCCACCTATTCGGGGTGGACGGGGAACACTGAAGCTTTCTTT. Amino acids: CATYSGWTGNTEAFF.

The V and J genes are TRBV11-2 and TRBJ2-3; the match to TRBD2 covers 8 bases. The trim removed 5 bases at V and 4 bases at J, leaving 11 bases unmatched. The CDR3 sequence is 16 residues long. Germline V lookup: CDR1 SGHAT, CDR2 FQNNGV. In DNA form, the CDR3 reads TGTGCCAGCAGCCTCATAGCGGGATTGGGCCCAGATACGCAGTATTTT. It is translated as CASSLIAGLGPDTQYF.

The chain uses TRBV28 and TRBJ1-5; tentative D call: TRBD1 (6 bases). Between the trimmed V and J ends, which lost 7 bases and 4 bases, there was a span of 17 bases. Per the germline V gene, CDR1 is MDHEN and CDR2 is SYDVKM. This CDR3 has 15 residues. DNA of the CDR3: TGTGCCAGCACACGAATCGACAGGATTAATCAGCCCCAGCATTTT. As protein: CASTRIDRINQPQHF.

This clone appeared once. V gene TRBV9 combines with J gene TRBJ2-1; TRBD1 matches 8 bases. Germline V CDR1 and CDR2: SGDLS, YYNGEE. This CDR3 contains 15 residues. V shed 0 bases and J 7 bases; nucleotides not matched to a gene: 6. This CDR3 is CASSVAGTGSNEQFF. As DNA, the CDR3 is TGTGCCAGCAGCGTAGCAGGGACAGGTAGTAATGAGCAGTTCTTC.